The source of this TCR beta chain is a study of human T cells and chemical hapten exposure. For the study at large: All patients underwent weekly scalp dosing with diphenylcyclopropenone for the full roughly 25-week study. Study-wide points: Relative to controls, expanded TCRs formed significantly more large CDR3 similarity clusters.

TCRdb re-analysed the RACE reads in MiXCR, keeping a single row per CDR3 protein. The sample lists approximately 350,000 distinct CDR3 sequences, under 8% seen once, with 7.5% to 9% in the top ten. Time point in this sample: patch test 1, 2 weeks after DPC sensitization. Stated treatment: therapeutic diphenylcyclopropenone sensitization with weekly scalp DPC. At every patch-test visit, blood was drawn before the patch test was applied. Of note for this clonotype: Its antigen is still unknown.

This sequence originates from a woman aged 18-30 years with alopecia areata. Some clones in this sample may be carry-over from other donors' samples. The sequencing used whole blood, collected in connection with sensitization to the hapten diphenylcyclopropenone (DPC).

CDR3 nucleotides: TGTGCCACCAGCAGAGGAGTATCTTTCGACGAGCAGTACTTC. Protein: CATSRGVSFDEQYF. This sequence joins TRBV15 and TRBJ2-7; D remains ambiguous. With 1 base removed from V and 5 bases from J, the gap between germline ends came to 12 bases. The CDR3 length is 14 residues. From germline, CDR1 is LNHNV and CDR2 YYDKDF (reference sequence). Filled out from reference TRBV15 and TRBJ2-7, the complete variable domain reads DAMVIQNPRYQVTQFGKPVTLSCSQTLNHNVMYWYQQKSSQAPKLLFHYYDKDFNNEADTPDNFQSRRPNTSFCFLDIRSPGLGDTAMYLCATSRGVSFDEQYFGPGTRLTVT.